These T cell receptor beta chains were read from a single sample in a study of CXCR3-negative and CXCR3-positive naive CD8 T cells. TCRdb reprocessed the 5' RACE reads and keeps a single row for each CDR3 protein, giving no DNA. Its listing shows 120,000 to 150,000 distinct CDR3 sequences. Sequencing was done on a sample of naive CXCR3+ CD8+ T cells from blood. The receptors here all came from a human donor in good health. Some clones in this sample may be carry-over from other donors' samples. Each CDR3 is given with its conserved first and last residue.

J gene: TRBJ2-1
V gene: TRBV28
CDR3 protein: CASSEIEQGYEQFF

J gene: TRBJ1-5
V gene: TRBV27
CDR3 protein: CASSLGSLSNQPQHF

J gene: TRBJ2-4
V gene: TRBV29-1
CDR3 protein: CSVGSGGGVQYF

J gene: TRBJ2-7
V gene: TRBV29-1
CDR3 protein: CSVEGPGQGGSYEQYF

J gene: TRBJ2-3
V gene: TRBV20-1
CDR3 protein: CSGGPGYTDTQYF

J gene: TRBJ2-5
V gene: TRBV27
CDR3 protein: CASSLGTLAGDGETQYF

J gene: TRBJ2-7
V gene: TRBV5-6
CDR3 protein: CASSLASFLYEQYF

J gene: TRBJ2-7
V gene: TRBV28
CDR3 protein: CASSLGSGGYYEQYF

J gene: TRBJ2-1
V gene: TRBV28
CDR3 protein: CASNGGAGEQFF

J gene: TRBJ2-7
V gene: TRBV9
CDR3 protein: CASSPPDRAYEQYF

J gene: TRBJ1-5
V gene: TRBV6-2/TRBV6-3
CDR3 protein: CASSYGAVSQPQHF

J gene: TRBJ2-3
V gene: TRBV28
CDR3 protein: CASSSLISASAGGPWDTQYF

J gene: TRBJ2-5
V gene: TRBV4-1
CDR3 protein: CASSQYTGLETQYF

J gene: TRBJ2-7
V gene: TRBV29-1
CDR3 protein: CSVRTGNSYEQYF

J gene: TRBJ2-1
V gene: TRBV29-1
CDR3 protein: CSVSGTLGRGLWDEQFF

J gene: TRBJ1-5
V gene: TRBV28
CDR3 protein: CASRMSETNQPQHF

J gene: TRBJ1-2
V gene: TRBV7-9
CDR3 protein: CASSFTGPGDGYTF

J gene: TRBJ1-2
V gene: TRBV5-4
CDR3 protein: CASSLTRDFIF

J gene: TRBJ1-1
V gene: TRBV29-1
CDR3 protein: CSVERDGHPGAFF

J gene: TRBJ1-5
V gene: TRBV29-1
CDR3 protein: CSVGMTGGQPQHF

J gene: TRBJ2-1
V gene: TRBV10-2
CDR3 protein: CASHLTGGKGNEQFF

J gene: TRBJ1-5
V gene: TRBV19
CDR3 protein: CASSMYEDKPQHF

J gene: TRBJ1-1
V gene: TRBV10-3
CDR3 protein: CAISDPPREVTEAFF